A selection of T cell receptor beta chains follows, all from one sample in a study of blood T cell repertoires in COVID-19. Profiled with immunoSEQ multiplex PCR; TCRdb holds only in-frame clones, not every one. The sample holds roughly 180,000 clones, 79% seen once. The sequencing input was peripheral blood. These TCRs come from a man aged 55 to 69 with active or convalescent COVID-19. The CDR3 runs from the conserved cysteine through the conserved F or W. The D gene is left open where the match is weak. Clone size is not always given. Where it is, it says once, few, many or a class for expanded clones.

>NA|NA|TRBJ2-3|TRBV18
TGTGCCAGCTCACCTAGCGTTACGGCAGATACGCAGTATTTT
CASSPSVTADTQYF
>NA|NA|TRBJ2-3|TRBV28
TGTGCCAGCCTGGGACCTAGCGGCACAGATACGCAGTATTTT
CASLGPSGTDTQYF
>NA|TRBD2|TRBJ2-1|TRBV18
TGTGCCAGCTCACCAGGCCTAGCGGGAGTCAATGAGCAGTTCTTC
CASSPGLAGVNEQFF
>NA|NA|TRBJ2-2|TRBV10-3
TGTGCCATCAGCCCGGGACAGAACACCGGGGAGCTGTTTTTT
CAISPGQNTGELFF
>NA|TRBD2|TRBJ2-1|TRBV7-3
TGTGCCAGCAGCATTCCTGGACTAGCGGGAGTTGGCAATGAGCAGTTCTTC
CASSIPGLAGVGNEQFF
>NA|NA|TRBJ2-1|TRBV28
TGTGCCAGCAGTCAGAATTACAATGAGCAGTTCTTC
CASSQNYNEQFF
>NA|NA|TRBJ2-7|TRBV30
TGTGCCTGGGGCAACACAAACGAGCAGTACTTC
CAWGNTNEQYF
>few|NA|TRBJ2-7|TRBV19
TGTGCCACCTCTCCCGCCGGATCGAGGGGGGGCTACGAGCAGTACTTC
CATSPAGSRGGYEQYF
>few|TRBD1|TRBJ1-2|TRBV6-5
TGTGCCAGCAGCCGGGGACAGAACTATGGCTACACCTTC
CASSRGQNYGYTF
>NA|NA|TRBJ2-5|TRBV12-3/TRBV12-4
TGTGCCAGCAGTTTAGGACTCCAAGAGACCCAGTACTTC
CASSLGLQETQYF
>many|TRBD1|TRBJ1-3|TRBV2
TGTGCCAGCAGTGAATACAGGGGCTCTGGAAACACCATATATTTT
CASSEYRGSGNTIYF
>NA|TRBD1|TRBJ2-1|TRBV18
TGTGCCAGCTCACCAGCGACAGGGGGCGGGAATGAGCAGTTCTTC
CASSPATGGGNEQFF
>few|TRBD2|TRBJ2-5|TRBV27
TGTGCCAGCAACCCAGCGGGATTGGAGACCCAGTACTTC
CASNPAGLETQYF
>NA|NA|TRBJ2-7|TRBV5-1
TGCGCCAGCAGCTTGGTACAGGGAATAGCCTACGAGCAGTACTTC
CASSLVQGIAYEQYF
>once|NA|TRBJ2-1|TRBV28
TGTGCCAGCGATCGCAGGAATGAGCAGTTCTTC
CASDRRNEQFF
>NA|TRBD2|TRBJ2-1|TRBV2
TGTGCCAGCCTCAGGGAGGGGTATGAGCAGTTCTTC
CASLREGYEQFF
>NA|NA|TRBJ1-1|TRBV18
TGTGCCAGCTCACCCCGGTCTCCCCCAAACTGGGAAGCTTTCTTT
CASSPRSPPNWEAFF
>NA|TRBD2|TRBJ2-3|TRBV19
TGTGCCAGTAGTTCGGGACTAGCGGGCACCACAGATACGCAGTATTTT
CASSSGLAGTTDTQYF
>few|NA|TRBJ2-3|TRBV19
TGTGCCAGTAGTATAGGACAGACCTCAGATACGCAGTATTTT
CASSIGQTSDTQYF
>once|NA|TRBJ2-3|TRBV20-1
TGCAGTGCTGGGGCCCGGGCTACGCAGTATTTT
CSAGARATQYF
>NA|NA|TRBJ2-5|TRBV6-5
TGTGCCACCGCGGTGGGGGGTATGGAGGAGACCCAGTACTTC
CATAVGGMEETQYF
>NA|NA|TRBJ2-7|TRBV4-3
TGCGCCAGCAGCCAGAAAACGGGGTACGAGCAGTACTTC
CASSQKTGYEQYF
>NA|NA|TRBJ2-1|TRBV11-3
TGTGCCAGCAGCTTAGGGGGACTTCGCTCCTACAATGAGCAGTTCTTC
CASSLGGLRSYNEQFF
>NA|NA|TRBJ2-7|TRBV25-1
TGTGCCAGCAGTCCCGGGACAACTACTTACGAGCAGTACTTC
CASSPGTTTYEQYF
>NA|NA|TRBJ2-3|TRBV24-1
TGTGCCACCAGTGATGTTACAACCTTACCCACAGATACGCAGTATTTT
CATSDVTTLPTDTQYF
>NA|TRBD1|TRBJ1-5|TRBV19
TGTGCCCGGAGAGGGACAGGGGGCCCGTTAAGCAATCAGCCCCAGCATTTT
CARRGTGGPLSNQPQHF
>NA|NA|TRBJ2-2|TRBV29-1
TGCAGCGTCGACACAGGGTTAACCGGGGAGCTGTTTTTT
CSVDTGLTGELFF
>few|TRBD1|TRBJ2-1|TRBV7-3
TGTGCCAGCAGCCCGCCAGGGACAGTTCCTTACAATGAGCAGTTCTTC
CASSPPGTVPYNEQFF
>NA|NA|TRBJ2-3|TRBV7-9
TGTGCCAGCCCTCACACAGAGTTCGCCCGCACAGATACGCAGTATTTT
CASPHTEFARTDTQYF
>NA|TRBD1|TRBJ2-7|TRBV10-3
TGTGCCATCAATACAGGACAGGGCGTCAACGAGCAGTACTTC
CAINTGQGVNEQYF
>NA|NA|TRBJ2-1|TRBV5-5
TGTGCCAGCACCATAGCGGTCACCAGGGATGAGCAGTTCTTC
CASTIAVTRDEQFF
>NA|NA|TRBJ2-1|TRBV6-6
TGTGCCAGCATGACAGCACTTCAACAGTTCTTC
CASMTALQQFF
>few|NA|TRBJ1-5|TRBV7-2
TGTGCCAGCAGCTTAAGGAGGGATCAGCCCCAGCATTTT
CASSLRRDQPQHF
>NA|NA|TRBJ1-2|TRBV12-3/TRBV12-4
TGTGCCAGCAGTGCAGATAACTATGGCTACACCTTC
CASSADNYGYTF
>few|NA|TRBJ2-5|TRBV18
TGTGCCAGCGGCGGGGAACAAGAGACCCAGTACTTC
CASGGEQETQYF
>NA|NA|TRBJ2-3|TRBV28
TGTGCCAGCAGTTTCCTCATTAGCAGGGACACAGATACGCAGTATTTT
CASSFLISRDTDTQYF
>NA|NA|TRBJ2-5|TRBV7-2
TGTGCCAGCAGCCAAACCGGGACACCCAAGACCCAGTACTTC
CASSQTGTPKTQYF
>NA|NA|TRBJ1-1|TRBV5-5
TGTGCCAGCAGCAATGAACTAGACACTGAAGCTTTCTTT
CASSNELDTEAFF
>NA|NA|TRBJ2-3|TRBV6-2/TRBV6-3
TGTGCCAGCAGTCTGGCCAGAAACACAGATACGCAGTATTTT
CASSLARNTDTQYF
>NA|NA|TRBJ1-2|TRBV9
TGTGCCAGCAGCGTAGCTACGACAGCTAACTATGGCTACACCTTC
CASSVATTANYGYTF
>few|NA|TRBJ2-7|TRBV18
TGTGCCAGCTCACCCACTCCCGGCGAGCAGTACTTC
CASSPTPGEQYF
>NA|NA|TRBJ2-2|TRBV4-2
TGTGCCAGCAGCCAGCAGGGTCCGAGCGGGGAGCTGTTTTTT
CASSQQGPSGELFF